Below are 25 T cell receptor beta chains sequenced from a single sample in a study of cytomegalovirus exposure and HLA in healthy donors. The PCR was carried out with 60 Vbeta primers and 13 Jbeta primers. Using immunoSEQ multiplex PCR, the repertoire was profiled, and TCRdb retains in-frame clones only, with some absent. Among 85,000 to 130,000 clones, about three quarters were seen once, and the ten largest hold roughly 6%. Sequencing input: PBMCs. These receptors all come from a man in his sixties in good health and CMV-seropositive.

This clone was observed a handful of times. CDR3 bases: TGTGCCAGTAATCAGGGGGGAGCTAACTATGGCTACACCTTC. Its translation: CASNQGGANYGYTF. The gene calls are TRBV2 and TRBJ1-2; 7 nucleotides agree with TRBD1. This CDR3 region has 14 residues. V trimming: 9 bases; J trimming: 0 bases; junction bases outside the gene matches: 7. Germline loops: CDR1 SNHLY, CDR2 FYNNEI. The variable domain in full, completed from reference TRBV2 and TRBJ1-2, reads EPEVTQTPSHQVTQMGQEVILRCVPISNHLYFYWYRQILGQKVEFLVSFYNNEISEKSEIFDDQFSVERPDGSNFTLKIRSTKLEDSAMYFCASNQGGANYGYTFGSGTRLTVV.

This clone was found a few times. The V and J genes are TRBV15 and TRBJ2-7; possibly TRBD2 for D (6 bases). The CDR3 is 14 residues long. The V gene lost 0 bases and the J gene lost 0 bases, with 6 bases spanning the gap. Germline-derived CDR1 and CDR2 are LNHNV and YYDKDF (reference sequence). The CDR3 DNA reads TGTGCCACCAGCAGAGAGGGACTCTCCTACGAGCAGTACTTC. Its protein is CATSREGLSYEQYF.

V and J are TRBV5-1 and TRBJ2-5; 8 bases align to TRBD2. This CDR3 spans 16 amino acids. Looked up from germline, CDR1 is SGHRS and CDR2 is YFSETQ. J gave up 2 bases and V 0 bases, and 6 bases lay outside the gene matches. CDR3 loop: CASSLGLAGPQETQYF. CDR3 nucleotide sequence: TGCGCCAGCAGCTTGGGGTTAGCGGGGCCACAAGAGACCCAGTACTTC.

The genes are TRBV6-1 and TRBJ2-7, with 8 nucleotides matching TRBD1. This CDR3 has 14 amino acids. Germline assignment: CDR1 MNHNS and CDR2 SASEGT. J lost 2 bases, V lost 5 bases, and 5 bases had no gene match. Here the CDR3 reads CASSRGQGPYEQYF. The CDR3 DNA reads TGTGCCAGCAGTCGAGGACAGGGCCCCTACGAGCAGTACTTC.

This clone has just one count. V usage is TRBV11-1 and J usage is TRBJ2-2; the D gene is possibly TRBD1 (6 bases). Germline lookup yields CDR1 SGHAT and CDR2 FQDESV (reference sequence). Trimming pared 6 bases from V and 5 bases from J, leaving 13 bases between. The CDR3 runs to 14 residues. The CDR3 coding sequence is TGTGCCAGCAGACAAACAGGGAGTACCGGGGAGCTGTTTTTT. It is translated as CASRQTGSTGELFF.

This rearrangement joins TRBV30 to TRBJ1-1; perhaps TRBD1 as D (5 bases). This CDR3 is built from 13 residues. Trimming left V 4 bases short and J 4 bases short, with 13 bases between. Germline CDR1 GTSNPN, CDR2 SVGIG (reference sequence). The CDR3 protein is CAWMRDGGTEAFF. The CDR3 nucleotides read TGTGCCTGGATGAGGGACGGGGGCACTGAAGCTTTCTTT.

V usage is TRBV7-9 and J usage is TRBJ2-7; 7 bases align to TRBD1. Germline loops: CDR1 SEHNR, CDR2 FQNEAQ (reference sequence). The CDR3 spans 15 residues. With 1 base clipped from V and 0 bases from J, the junction kept 3 bases outside the gene matches. The CDR3 loop is CASSLGQGISYEQYF. The DNA for the CDR3 is TGTGCCAGCAGCTTAGGACAGGGTATCTCCTACGAGCAGTACTTC.

The CDR3 loop is CASSLEGTRNQPQHF. CDR3 in DNA: TGTGCCAGCAGCTTAGAGGGGACAAGGAATCAGCCCCAGCATTTT. This sequence joins TRBV7-8 and TRBJ1-5; TRBD1 might be the D (6 bases). The CDR3 is 15 amino acids. Between the trimmed V and J ends, which lost 1 base and 4 bases, there was a span of 11 bases. Germline CDR1 and CDR2: SGHVS and FQNEAQ.

The rearrangement links TRBV28 to TRBJ2-7; D might be TRBD1 (5 bases). The ends were cut back, 6 bases at V and 2 bases at J, with 14 bases in the middle. The CDR3 runs 14 residues. The germline CDR1 and CDR2 sequences are MDHEN and SYDVKM. The CDR3 bases are TGTGCCAGCAGCCCCTCAGGGCACACCTACGAGCAGTACTTC. It specifies CASSPSGHTYEQYF.

The chain combines TRBV18 with TRBJ2-1; 8 nucleotides match TRBD2. This CDR3 region has 15 residues. J gave up 1 base and V 6 bases, and 5 bases lay outside the gene matches. Looked up from germline, CDR1 is KGHSH and CDR2 is LQKENI. The CDR3 sequence: CASSLAGTSYNEQFF. Here the CDR3 DNA reads TGTGCCAGCTCCTTAGCGGGGACATCCTACAATGAGCAGTTCTTC.

V and J are TRBV19 and TRBJ1-4, with TRBD1 matching 7 bases. The CDR3 is 16 residues long. Trimming at V came to 3 bases and at J to 0 bases, leaving 4 bases not matched to a gene. The germline gives CDR1 LNHDA, CDR2 SQIVND (reference sequence). The CDR3, as DNA: TGTGCCAGTAGTATCCTCCAGGGGGCAACTAATGAAAAACTGTTTTTT. This encodes CASSILQGATNEKLFF.

This sequence joins TRBV7-2 and TRBJ2-3; TRBD1 might be the D (6 bases). Germline CDR1 reads SGHTA; CDR2 reads FQGNSA. The CDR3 has 15 amino acids. V dropped 1 base and J dropped 1 base, with 9 bases sitting between them. The CDR3 loop is CASSLGAGGTDTQYF. The CDR3 DNA follows: TGTGCCAGCAGCTTAGGGGCAGGGGGCACAGATACGCAGTATTTT.

The chain recombines TRBV28 with TRBJ2-7, with D possibly being TRBD1 (6 bases). V was cut by 5 bases and J by 7 bases, with 18 bases left in between. The germline CDR1 and CDR2 sequences are MDHEN and SYDVKM. CDR3 length equals 14 residues. Here the CDR3 reads CASSPYYRVPEQYF. Here the CDR3 DNA reads TGTGCCAGCAGTCCATATTACAGGGTTCCGGAGCAGTACTTC.

The chain is built from TRBV11-2 and TRBJ1-2, with D perhaps TRBD1 (5 bases). CDR3 length: 14 residues. Trimming took off 5 bases at V and 6 bases at J, with 16 bases between the two ends. Germline lookup yields CDR1 SGHAT and CDR2 FQNNGV. The CDR3 sequence is CASSRGGFRDGYTF. Written as DNA, the CDR3 is TGTGCCAGCAGCAGGGGTGGGTTCCGTGATGGCTACACCTTC.

V gene TRBV11-2 combines with J gene TRBJ2-7; TRBD1 is a possible D gene (5 bases). Germline V lookup: CDR1 SGHAT, CDR2 FQNNGV. The CDR3 has 13 amino acids. Trimming removed 2 bases at V and 6 bases at J, with 11 bases between. CDR3 sequence (DNA): TGTGCCAGCAGCTTAAGGCAGGGCACCGAGCAGTACTTC. Translated: CASSLRQGTEQYF.

The chain links TRBV18 to TRBJ1-2; perhaps TRBD1 as D (6 bases). This CDR3 comprises 15 residues. V was clipped by 2 bases and J by 8 bases, with 18 bases between them. Per germline, CDR1 KGHSH and CDR2 LQKENI. In DNA, the CDR3 is TGTGCCAGCTCACCAGCCTGGACAGACAAAGGAGGCTACACCTTC. It specifies CASSPAWTDKGGYTF.

This chain joins TRBV19 and TRBJ1-1; TRBD1 agrees at 9 bases. The CDR3 is 14 residues long. The germline V gene has CDR1 LNHDA and CDR2 SQIVND (reference sequence). With 6 bases clipped from V and 5 bases from J, the junction kept 7 bases outside the gene matches. The DNA of the CDR3 is TGTGCCAGTAGCCTACAGGGGGCCGGTACTGAAGCTTTCTTT. Translation gives CASSLQGAGTEAFF.

This clone was seen only once. V usage is TRBV25-1 and J usage is TRBJ1-2; 9 bases are a match to TRBD1. The CDR3 has 16 residues. V dropped 4 bases and J dropped 3; count of bases not matched to a gene: 9. The germline V gene encodes CDR1 MGHDK and CDR2 SYGVNS. The CDR3: CASSGYGDRDHYGYTF. The CDR3 DNA is TGTGCCAGCAGTGGGTACGGGGACAGGGATCACTATGGCTACACCTTC.

This chain joins TRBV2 and TRBJ1-6, with D possibly matching TRBD1 (5 bases). Trimming cost V 5 bases and J 8 bases, with 13 bases left between them. CDR1 SNHLY and CDR2 FYNNEI come from the germline V gene. This CDR3 contains 14 residues. The CDR3 DNA is TGTGCCAGCAGTTCCCCAGGGATAGATTCACCCCTCCACTTT. As protein: CASSSPGIDSPLHF.

Only a few counts were recorded for this clone. V is TRBV12-5 and J is TRBJ1-4; 7 bases align to TRBD1. Germline CDR1 LGHNT, CDR2 FRNRAP. V lost 5 bases to trimming and J lost 11 bases; unmatched junction nucleotides: 5. The length of the CDR3 is 12 residues. CDR3 loop: CASGLGQQKLFF. The CDR3 coding sequence is TGTGCTAGTGGTCTGGGACAGCAGAAACTGTTTTTT.

The J gene is TRBJ2-2, the V gene TRBV30; the D gene is possibly TRBD1 (5 bases). The V gene's germline CDR1 is GTSNPN and CDR2 SVGIG (reference sequence). The V gene lost 1 base and the J gene lost 6 bases, with 12 bases spanning the gap. CDR3 size: 14 residues. The CDR3 is CAWSGQGRAGELFF. The CDR3 nucleotides read TGTGCCTGGAGTGGGCAGGGTCGCGCCGGGGAGCTGTTTTTT.

This clone has a handful of counts. The J gene is TRBJ2-3, the V gene TRBV5-4; D remains ambiguous. The CDR3 runs 15 residues. CDR1 is SGHNT and CDR2 is YYREEE in the germline V gene (reference sequence). The V end was cut by 4 bases, the J end by 0 bases, with 12 bases between. CDR3 sequence reads: CASSPRVASTDTQYF. The CDR3 region has the DNA TGTGCCAGCAGCCCCCGAGTAGCTAGCACAGATACGCAGTATTTT.

This clone has a single count. This chain links TRBV7-2 with TRBJ2-7, with 9 bases identical to TRBD1. The CDR3 runs to 14 residues. Trimming removed 3 bases from V and 3 bases from J; junction bases left unmatched: 3. CDR1 and CDR2 from the germline V gene are SGHTA and FQGNSA. CDR3 nucleotides: TGTGCCAGCAGCTTCGAGGGACAGGGCTACGAGCAGTACTTC. This encodes CASSFEGQGYEQYF. Looking up the rest from reference TRBV7-2 and TRBJ2-7 gives the full variable domain: GAGVSQSPSNKVTEKGKDVELRCDPISGHTALYWYRQSLGQGLEFLIYFQGNSAPDKSGLPSDRFSAERTGGSVSTLTIQRTQQEDSAVYLCASSFEGQGYEQYFGPGTRLTVT.

Notes on this clone: An end of the junction does not agree with germline; a read error may underlie this. The chain recombines TRBV29-1 with TRBJ2-5; 8 bases fit TRBD1. Per the germline V gene, CDR1 is SQVTM and CDR2 is ANQGSEA. This CDR3 region has 14 residues. CDR3 coding DNA: TGCAGCGTTAAAGAGGCAGGGGGCTTAGAGACCCAGTACTTC. Protein: CSVKEAGGLETQYF. The whole variable domain, remainder taken from reference TRBV29-1 and TRBJ2-5, is SAVISQKPSRDICQRGTSLTIQCQVDSQVTMMFWYRQQPGQSLTLIATANQGSEATYESGFVIDKFPISRPNLTFSTLTVSNMSPEDSSIYLCSVKEAGGLETQYFGPGTRLLVL.

V and J are TRBV11-3 and TRBJ2-1, with D perhaps matching TRBD1 (5 bases). The CDR3 is 11 residues long. The germline V gene has CDR1 SGHNT and CDR2 YENEEA. Trimming cost V 5 bases and J 8 bases, with 7 bases left between them. CDR3 residues: CASSTGDEQFF. Written as DNA, the CDR3 is TGTGCCAGCAGCACAGGCGATGAGCAGTTCTTC.